The clone carrying this T cell receptor (beta chain) is medium-sized within its sample. Its antigen is as yet unknown. Using its own MiXCR run on the reads, TCRdb lists one record per CDR3 protein. The table has approximately 89,000 distinct CDR3 sequences, around 25% seen once; the top ten hold approximately 48%. The record originates from a study of T cell repertoires in cytomegalovirus infection. In the study overall: HLA-C-restricted CMV epitopes, recently identified, and well-studied HLA-B-restricted ones were used by the study. Indicated by public TCR beta signatures were CMV infection and matching HLA type.

Regarding the study as a whole: In two of eight donors, the top clonotype was HLA-C-restricted CMV-specific. Based on cumulative public TCR beta family frequency, carriers of CMV plus the relevant HLA were identified.

Per germline, CDR1 SGHVS and CDR2 FQNEAQ. V shed 1 base and J 5 bases; nucleotides not matched to a gene: 5. The CDR3 loop spans 15 amino acids. Sample: CD8+ T cells from cultured PBMCs, taken from culture after CMV antigen stimulation. This chain uses TRBV7-8 with TRBJ2-3; 8 positions agree with TRBD2. The source is a human donor in good health (CMV status not recorded). Some clones in this sample may be carry-over from other donors' samples. In DNA, the CDR3 is TGTGCCAGCAGCTTAGGGTCCGGGGGGGGAGATACGCAGTATTTT. Its translation is CASSLGSGGGDTQYF. Full variable domain (missing parts from reference TRBV7-8 and TRBJ2-3): GAGVSQSPRYKVAKRGQDVALRCDPISGHVSLFWYQQALGQGPEFLTYFQNEAQLDKSGLPSDRFFAERPEGSVSTLKIQRTQQEDSAVYLCASSLGSGGGDTQYFGPGTRLTVL.